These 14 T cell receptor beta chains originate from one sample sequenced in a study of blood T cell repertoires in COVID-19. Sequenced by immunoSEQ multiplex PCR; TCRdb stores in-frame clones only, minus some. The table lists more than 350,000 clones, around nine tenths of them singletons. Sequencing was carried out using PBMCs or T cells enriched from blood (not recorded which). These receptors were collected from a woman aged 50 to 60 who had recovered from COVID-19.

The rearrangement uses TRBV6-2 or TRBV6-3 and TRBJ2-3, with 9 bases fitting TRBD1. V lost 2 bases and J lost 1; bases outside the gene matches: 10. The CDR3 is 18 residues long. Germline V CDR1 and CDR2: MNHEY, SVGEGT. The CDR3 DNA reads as TGTGCCAGCAGTTACGCTTCCGGGACAGGGCTGCGCACAGATACGCAGTATTTT. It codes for CASSYASGTGLRTDTQYF.

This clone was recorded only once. The CDR3 coding sequence is TGTGCCAGCAGCTCCCCCCTCATCAGACAGGGGGGCGAGCAGTTCTTC. Its protein is CASSSPLIRQGGEQFF. The chain employs TRBV11-2 and TRBJ2-1; 9 bases are a match to TRBD1. The germline gives CDR1 SGHAT, CDR2 FQNNGV. Trimming took 4 bases from V and 10 from J; bases not matched to a gene: 14. This CDR3 is built from 16 residues.

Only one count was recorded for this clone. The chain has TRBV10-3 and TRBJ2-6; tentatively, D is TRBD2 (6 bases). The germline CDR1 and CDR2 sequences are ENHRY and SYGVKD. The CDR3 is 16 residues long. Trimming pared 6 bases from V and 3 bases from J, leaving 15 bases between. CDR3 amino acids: CAIREEGSFGANVLTF. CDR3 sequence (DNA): TGTGCCATCAGGGAGGAGGGTTCCTTTGGGGCCAACGTCCTGACTTTC.

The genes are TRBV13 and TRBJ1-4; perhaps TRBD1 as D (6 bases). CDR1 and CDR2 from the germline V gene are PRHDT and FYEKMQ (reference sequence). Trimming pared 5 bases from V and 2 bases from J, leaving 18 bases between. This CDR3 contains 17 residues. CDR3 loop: CASSGTQGRATNEKLFF. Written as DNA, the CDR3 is TGTGCCAGCAGCGGCACACAGGGACGTGCCACTAATGAAAAACTGTTTTTT.

The CDR3 bases are TGTGCCAGTAGTATCCCGGGGATTTCGGGACAGTGGAACTATGGCTACACCTTC. Translation: CASSIPGISGQWNYGYTF. The rearrangement links TRBV19 to TRBJ1-2, with 7 positions matching TRBD1. Germline CDR1 reads LNHDA; CDR2 reads SQIVND (reference sequence). J gave up 2 bases and V 3 bases, and 15 bases lay outside the gene matches. CDR3 length equals 18 residues. Combining the CDR3 with reference TRBV19 and TRBJ1-2 gives the whole variable domain DGGITQSPKYLFRKEGQNVTLSCEQNLNHDAMYWYRQDPGQGLRLIYYSQIVNDFQKGDIAEGYSVSREKKESFPLTVTSAQKNPTAFYLCASSIPGISGQWNYGYTFGSGTRLTVV.

The CDR3 is CASSLDRTTNEQFF. DNA for the CDR3: TGTGCCAGCAGCTTGGACAGAACGACCAATGAGCAGTTCTTC. The V gene is TRBV7-9, the J gene TRBJ2-1; D may be TRBD1 (6 bases). The germline V and J ends were trimmed by 3 bases and 6 bases, with 12 bases remaining between them. The CDR3 has 14 amino acids. Germline CDR1 and CDR2: SEHNR and FQNEAQ (reference sequence).

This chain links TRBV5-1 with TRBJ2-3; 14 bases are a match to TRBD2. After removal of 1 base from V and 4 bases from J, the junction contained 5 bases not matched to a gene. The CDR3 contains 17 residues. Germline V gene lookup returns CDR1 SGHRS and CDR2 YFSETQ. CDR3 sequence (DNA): TGCGCCAGCAGCTTGCGGAAGACTAGCGGGGGGGCAGATACGCAGTATTTT. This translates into CASSLRKTSGGADTQYF.

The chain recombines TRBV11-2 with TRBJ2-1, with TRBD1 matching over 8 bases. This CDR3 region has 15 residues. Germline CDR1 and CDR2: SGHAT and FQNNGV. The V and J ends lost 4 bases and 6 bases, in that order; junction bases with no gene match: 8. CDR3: CASSSIGQGRNEQFF. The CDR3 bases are TGTGCCAGCAGCTCGATCGGACAGGGACGCAATGAGCAGTTCTTC.

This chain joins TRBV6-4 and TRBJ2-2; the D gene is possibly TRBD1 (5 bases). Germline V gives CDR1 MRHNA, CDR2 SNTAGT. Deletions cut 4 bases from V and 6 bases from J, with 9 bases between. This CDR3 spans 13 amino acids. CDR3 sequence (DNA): TGTGCCAGCAGTGTGGACATGTCCGGGGAGCTGTTTTTT. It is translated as CASSVDMSGELFF.

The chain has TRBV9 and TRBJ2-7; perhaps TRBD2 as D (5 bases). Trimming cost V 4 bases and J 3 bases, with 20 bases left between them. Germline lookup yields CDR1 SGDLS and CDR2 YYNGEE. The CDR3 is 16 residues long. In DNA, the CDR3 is TGTGCCAGCAGCCCCTCCGGACTCCCCAACTACTACGAGCAGTACTTC. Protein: CASSPSGLPNYYEQYF.

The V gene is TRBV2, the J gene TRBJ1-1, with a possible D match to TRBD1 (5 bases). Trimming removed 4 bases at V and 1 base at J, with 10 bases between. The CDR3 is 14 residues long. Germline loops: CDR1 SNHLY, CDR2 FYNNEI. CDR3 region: CASSALTANTEAFF. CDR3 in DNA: TGTGCCAGCAGTGCCCTGACAGCGAACACTGAAGCTTTCTTT.

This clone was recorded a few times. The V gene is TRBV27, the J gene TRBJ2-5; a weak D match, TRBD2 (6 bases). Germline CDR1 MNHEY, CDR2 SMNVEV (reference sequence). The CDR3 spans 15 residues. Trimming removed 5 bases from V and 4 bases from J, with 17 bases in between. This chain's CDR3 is CASSPPGGPRETQYF. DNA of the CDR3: TGTGCCAGCAGTCCGCCCGGAGGGCCCCGAGAGACCCAGTACTTC.

The DNA for the CDR3 is TGTGCCAGCAGCCAAGCCTCGTGGACTAGCGGGGCTCTAGGGACAGATACGCAGTATTTT. Translating gives CASSQASWTSGALGTDTQYF. The rearrangement joins TRBV4-2 to TRBJ2-3; 12 nucleotides align to TRBD2. V lost 1 base and J lost 3; bases outside the gene matches: 14. Germline V CDR1 and CDR2: LGHNA, YNFKEQ. The CDR3 is 20 residues long.

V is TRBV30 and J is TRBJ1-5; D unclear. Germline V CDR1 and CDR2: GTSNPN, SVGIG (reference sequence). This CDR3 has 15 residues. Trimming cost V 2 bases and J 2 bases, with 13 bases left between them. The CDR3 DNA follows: TGTGCCTGGAGTCCCCCAAAATTTGGCAATCAGCCCCAGCATTTT. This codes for CAWSPPKFGNQPQHF.